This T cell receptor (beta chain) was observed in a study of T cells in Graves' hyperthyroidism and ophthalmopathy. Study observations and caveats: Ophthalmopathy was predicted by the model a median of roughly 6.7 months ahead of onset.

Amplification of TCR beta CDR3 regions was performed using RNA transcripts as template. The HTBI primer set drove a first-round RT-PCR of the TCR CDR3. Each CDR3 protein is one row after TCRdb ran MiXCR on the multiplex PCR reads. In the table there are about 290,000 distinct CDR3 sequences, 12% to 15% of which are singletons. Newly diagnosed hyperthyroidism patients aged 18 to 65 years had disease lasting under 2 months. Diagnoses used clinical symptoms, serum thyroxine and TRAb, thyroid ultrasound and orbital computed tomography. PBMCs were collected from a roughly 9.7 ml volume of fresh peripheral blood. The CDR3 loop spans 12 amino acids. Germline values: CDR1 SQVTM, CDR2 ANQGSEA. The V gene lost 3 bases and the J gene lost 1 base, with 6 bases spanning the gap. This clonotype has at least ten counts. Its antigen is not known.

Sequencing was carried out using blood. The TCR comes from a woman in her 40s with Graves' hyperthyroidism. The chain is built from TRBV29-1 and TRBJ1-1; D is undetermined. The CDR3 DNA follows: TGCAGCGTTGAGAATGCGAACACTGAAGCTTTCTTT. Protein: CSVENANTEAFF. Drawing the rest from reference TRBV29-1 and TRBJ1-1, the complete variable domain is SAVISQKPSRDICQRGTSLTIQCQVDSQVTMMFWYRQQPGQSLTLIATANQGSEATYESGFVIDKFPISRPNLTFSTLTVSNMSPEDSSIYLCSVENANTEAFFGQGTRLTVV.